These T cell receptor beta chains were read from a single sample in a study of technical replicates of blood from a few donors. Using immunoSEQ multiplex PCR, the repertoire was profiled, and TCRdb retains in-frame clones only, with some absent. The sample holds some 70,000 clones, under 98% seen once. Sequencing was done on a sample of T cells isolated from PBMCs. These receptors all come from a human donor in good health. The conserved cysteine and the conserved F or W are not part of the CDR3 here. The order of the fields is V gene, J gene, CDR3 protein.

TRBV28	TRBJ1-2	ASAQTSGGNGYT
TRBV6-1	TRBJ2-1	ASDVSGMTYNEQF
TRBV27	TRBJ2-2	ASSLQLFNTGELF
TRBV7-6	TRBJ2-1	ASSLDLAGVDEQF
TRBV27	TRBJ2-1	ASSWGTSGLV
TRBV15	TRBJ2-7	ATSRGPSKYEQY
TRBV5-1	TRBJ1-1	ASSLDGGDTEAF
TRBV11-3	TRBJ2-4	ASSFEAMFGGRENIQY
TRBV7-2	TRBJ2-1	ASSLAGTSGAYNEQF
TRBV19	TRBJ2-3	ASSSGTATDTQY
TRBV7-8	TRBJ2-1	ASSLTVTYNEQF
TRBV7-3	TRBJ2-2	ASSFSSGELF
TRBV30	TRBJ2-7	AWTRLTGTHEQY
TRBV20-1	TRBJ1-4	SANSGKLF
TRBV4-2	TRBJ1-1	ASKTQAGTEAF
TRBV30	TRBJ2-2	AWSVTSSNTGELF
TRBV30	TRBJ2-2	AWNSLGTSTGELF
TRBV11-1	TRBJ2-1	ASSPDRGHEQF
TRBV2	TRBJ2-2	ASSRDRSNTGELF
TRBV19	TRBJ2-1	ASSSSGNSYNEQF
TRBV6-6	TRBJ1-2	ASRSHGQAQGYT
TRBV29-1	TRBJ2-7	SVEGTSGTSYEQY
TRBV28	TRBJ2-7	ASSDPQVSSYEQY
TRBV15	TRBJ1-1	ATSRVGGTEAF
TRBV7-2	TRBJ2-7	ASSLVDTGFYEQY
TRBV7-6	TRBJ1-2	ASSTIGTAGNYGYT
TRBV29-1	TRBJ2-5	SVPSIILPTRETQY
TRBV6-1	TRBJ2-7	ASSGLRQGQGTYEQY
TRBV10-3	TRBJ1-2	AIGHPDRVLVYGYT
TRBV4-1	TRBJ2-1	ASSQGPGLGTGEQF
TRBV5-8	TRBJ2-5	ASSLGTGPAQETQY
TRBV18	TRBJ2-7	ASSLEGLSYEQY
TRBV25-1	TRBJ2-6	ASSTQGFSSGANVLT
TRBV5-1	TRBJ2-3	ASSGSGTGDLTSTDTQY
TRBV20-1	TRBJ1-2	SAGQNYGYT
TRBV28	TRBJ2-7	ASRSGLNRYEQY
TRBV30	TRBJ1-1	AWSGGYEAF
TRBV4-2	TRBJ2-3	ASSQASAGGPQDTQY
TRBV4-3	TRBJ1-1	ASSQGRGTEAF
TRBV4-1	TRBJ2-7	ASRGRQGFGEQY